The source of this T cell receptor (beta chain) is a study of T cell responses to AZD1222 COVID-19 vaccine. The CDR3 totals 15 residues. Deletions cut 2 bases from V and 6 bases from J, with 12 bases between. The V gene's germline CDR1 is SGHRS and CDR2 YFSETQ. The assay was immunoSEQ multiplex PCR, and TCRdb's table has in-frame clones only and misses some. The table shows roughly 34,000 clones, with about 89% occurring only once. The chain employs TRBV5-1 and TRBJ1-6; D is ambiguous. This clonotype originated in an adult in good health. The sequencing used peripheral blood, collected on day 0 of AZD1222 vaccination. The CDR3 DNA reads TGCGCCAGCAGCTTTTTCCGTGGAGGTAATTCACCCCTCCACTTT. Amino acids: CASSFFRGGNSPLHF.